The rows below give T cell receptor beta chains drawn from one sample of a study of blood T cell repertoires in COVID-19. The assay was immunoSEQ multiplex PCR, and TCRdb's table has in-frame clones only and misses some. The sample includes tens of thousands of clones, roughly four fifths of them seen just once. Sequenced: peripheral blood. These receptor sequences come from a man in his 70s with acute or convalescent COVID-19. Each CDR3 is given with its conserved first and last residue. Size is omitted from some rows. Given values are once, few, many or a class for expanded clones.

J: TRBJ1-2
size: NA
V: TRBV3-1/TRBV3-2
CDR3: CASSQERTGYTF

J: TRBJ1-2
size: NA
V: TRBV28
CDR3: CASSSSPLRGYTF

J: TRBJ1-3
size: NA
V: TRBV28
CDR3: CASSLSTGYHLGNTIYF

J: TRBJ1-2
size: NA
V: TRBV28
CDR3: CASSFGRGNGYTF

J: TRBJ2-7
size: NA
V: TRBV28
CDR3: CASTSDSYEQYF

J: TRBJ1-3
size: once
V: TRBV11-2
CDR3: CASSLEQAGNTIYF

J: TRBJ1-4
size: NA
V: TRBV28
CDR3: CASSFGQAGSNEKLFF

J: TRBJ1-5
size: NA
V: TRBV18
CDR3: CASSVQGTRNQPQHF

J: TRBJ1-6
size: few
V: TRBV5-1
CDR3: CASSLQRVDSPLHF

J: TRBJ1-3
size: NA
V: TRBV7-2
CDR3: CASSLARIGNTIYF

J: TRBJ1-1
size: few
V: TRBV7-9
CDR3: CASSLGRGLNTEAFF

J: TRBJ1-1
size: medium-sized
V: TRBV10-3
CDR3: CAISEGQINTEAFF

J: TRBJ2-7
size: NA
V: TRBV28
CDR3: CASSRGLAYSYEQYF

J: TRBJ1-6
size: NA
V: TRBV30
CDR3: CAWSEGDLGNSPLHF

J: TRBJ1-2
size: NA
V: TRBV28
CDR3: CASNFPSGTGDGYTF

J: TRBJ1-3
size: few
V: TRBV25-1
CDR3: CASSDGGISGNTIYF

J: TRBJ2-2
size: NA
V: TRBV10-3
CDR3: CAISESTTEELFF

J: TRBJ1-5
size: NA
V: TRBV7-4
CDR3: CASSCYSNQPQHF